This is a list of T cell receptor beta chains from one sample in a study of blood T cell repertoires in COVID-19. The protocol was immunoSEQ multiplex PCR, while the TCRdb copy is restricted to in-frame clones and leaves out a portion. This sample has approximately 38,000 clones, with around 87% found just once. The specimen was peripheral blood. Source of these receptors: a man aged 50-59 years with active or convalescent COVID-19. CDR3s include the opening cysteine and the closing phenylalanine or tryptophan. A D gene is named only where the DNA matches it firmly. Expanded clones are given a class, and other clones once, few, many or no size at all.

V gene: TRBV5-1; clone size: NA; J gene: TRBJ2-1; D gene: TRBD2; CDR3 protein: CASSPLTSGSSDEQFF; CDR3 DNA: TGCGCCAGCAGCCCACTGACTAGCGGGTCCTCCGATGAGCAGTTCTTC
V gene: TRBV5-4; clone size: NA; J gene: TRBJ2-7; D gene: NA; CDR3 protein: CASSSRYEQYF; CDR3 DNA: TGTGCCAGCAGCTCGCGTTACGAGCAGTACTTC
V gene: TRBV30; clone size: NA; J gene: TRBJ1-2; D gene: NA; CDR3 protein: CAWSDGVYGYTF; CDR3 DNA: TGTGCCTGGAGTGACGGTGTATATGGCTACACCTTC
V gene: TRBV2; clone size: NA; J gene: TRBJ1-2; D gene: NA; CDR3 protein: CASSGAGIAGGYTF; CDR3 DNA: TGTGCCAGCAGTGGGGCAGGGATAGCGGGTGGCTACACCTTC
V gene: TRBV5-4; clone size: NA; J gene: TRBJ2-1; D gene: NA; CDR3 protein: CASSFTGAPNEQFF; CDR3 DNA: TGTGCCAGCAGCTTTACAGGCGCACCCAATGAGCAGTTCTTC
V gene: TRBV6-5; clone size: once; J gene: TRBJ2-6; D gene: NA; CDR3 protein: CASKTGASGANVLTF; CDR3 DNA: TGTGCCAGCAAGACAGGAGCGTCTGGGGCCAACGTCCTGACTTTC
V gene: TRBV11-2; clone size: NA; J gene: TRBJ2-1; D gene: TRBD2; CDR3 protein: CASSPLLAGGPHEQFF; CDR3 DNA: TGTGCCAGCAGCCCCTTACTAGCGGGAGGGCCGCATGAGCAGTTCTTC
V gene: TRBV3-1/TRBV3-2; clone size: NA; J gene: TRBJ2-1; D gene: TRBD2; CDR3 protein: CASSPTSGDYNEQFF; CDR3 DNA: TGTGCCAGCAGTCCGACTAGCGGGGACTACAATGAGCAGTTCTTC
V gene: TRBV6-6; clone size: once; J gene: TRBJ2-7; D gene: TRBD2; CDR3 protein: CASSPSAGGIYEQYF; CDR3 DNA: TGTGCCAGCAGTCCCTCGGCGGGAGGGATCTACGAGCAGTACTTC
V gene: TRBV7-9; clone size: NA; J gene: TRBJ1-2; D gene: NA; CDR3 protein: CASSPGPSGYTF; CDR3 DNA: TGTGCCAGCAGCCCAGGGCCCTCGGGCTACACCTTC
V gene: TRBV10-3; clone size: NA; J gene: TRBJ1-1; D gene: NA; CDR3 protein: CAISSGNTEAFF; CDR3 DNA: TGTGCCATCTCTTCAGGGAACACTGAAGCTTTCTTT
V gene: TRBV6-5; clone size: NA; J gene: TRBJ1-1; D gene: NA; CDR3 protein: CASSDPDSVKTEAFF; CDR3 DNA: TGTGCCAGCAGCGATCCGGACAGTGTTAAAACTGAAGCTTTCTTT
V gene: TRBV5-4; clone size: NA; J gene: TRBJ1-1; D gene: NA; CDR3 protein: CASSLVAGSEAFF; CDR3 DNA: TGTGCCAGCAGCTTGGTTGCAGGCTCTGAAGCTTTCTTT